This T cell receptor beta chain was observed in a study of blood T cells in healthy people across ages. There were healthy Caucasian individuals from Russia, aged about 6 to 100, serving as donors. Isolation recovered at least 7 million PBMCs from every sample. The CDR3 loop spans 13 amino acids. Germline V gives CDR1 DFQATT, CDR2 SNEGSKA (reference sequence). With 5 bases removed from V and 0 bases from J, the gap between germline ends came to 10 bases. A second PCR, run for about 7 to 11 cycles, used a sample-barcoded 5' primer plus a J-beta primer mix. From the 5' RACE reads, TCRdb called clonotypes with MiXCR, one entry per CDR3 protein. The table lists hundreds of thousands of distinct CDR3 sequences, about 26% of them singletons. In addition, the sample was reused for a study of T cells of mothers and their children.

This clonotype originated in a boy aged 2 to 10 in good health. The rearrangement uses TRBV20-1 and TRBJ1-1; D gene unclear. The sample was blood. The CDR3 coding sequence is TGCAGTGCTTTGATACACATGAACACTGAAGCTTTCTTT. Its translation: CSALIHMNTEAFF.